This record looks at one T cell receptor (beta chain) sequence and its context. As yet, its antigen is unknown. The V end lost 1 base, the J end lost 3 bases, and 8 bases lay between the germline ends. The CDR3 is made up of 13 amino acids. CDR1 is SGHRS and CDR2 is YFSETQ in the germline V gene. Repertoires were generated with immunoSEQ multiplex PCR, while TCRdb's copy carries only in-frame clones and drops some. Of some 140,000 clones in the sample, roughly nine tenths were seen once. The sample originates from a study of T cell responses to AZD1222 COVID-19 vaccine. Study-wide results and caveats: Donor demographics were predominantly white British with a female majority; clonal diversity may be underestimated. As reported, nearly half of all spike-specific TCRs target variant regions that are unmutated. Seropositive AZD1222 recipients at baseline numbered only five or six.

This clonotype was obtained from an adult in good health. Specimen: peripheral blood, collected on day 0 of AZD1222 vaccination. This chain uses TRBV5-1 with TRBJ2-7; D is possibly TRBD1 or TRBD2 (5 bases each). CDR3: CASSLLGDYEQYF. The CDR3, as DNA: TGCGCCAGCAGCTTGCTGGGGGACTACGAGCAGTACTTC.